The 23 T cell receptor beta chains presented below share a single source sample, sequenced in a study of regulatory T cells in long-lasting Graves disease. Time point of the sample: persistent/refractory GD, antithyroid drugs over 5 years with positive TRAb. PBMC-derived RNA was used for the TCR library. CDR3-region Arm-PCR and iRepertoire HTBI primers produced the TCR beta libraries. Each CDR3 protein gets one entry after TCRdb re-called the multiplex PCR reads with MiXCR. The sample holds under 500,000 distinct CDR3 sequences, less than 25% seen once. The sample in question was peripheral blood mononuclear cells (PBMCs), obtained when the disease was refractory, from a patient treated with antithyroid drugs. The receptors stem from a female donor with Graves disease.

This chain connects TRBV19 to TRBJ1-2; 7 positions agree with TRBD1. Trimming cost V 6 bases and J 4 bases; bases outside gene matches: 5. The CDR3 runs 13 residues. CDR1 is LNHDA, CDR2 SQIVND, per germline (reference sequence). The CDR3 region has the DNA TGTGCCAGTAGCCAGACAGGGACCTATGGCTACACCTTC. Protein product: CASSQTGTYGYTF.

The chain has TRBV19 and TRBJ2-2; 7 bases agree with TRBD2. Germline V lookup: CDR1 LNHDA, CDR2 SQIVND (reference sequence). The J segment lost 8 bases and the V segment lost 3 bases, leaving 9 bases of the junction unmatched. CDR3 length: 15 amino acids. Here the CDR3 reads CASSMRREPTGELFF. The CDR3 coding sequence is TGTGCCAGTAGTATGCGGCGGGAGCCGACTGGGGAGCTGTTTTTT.

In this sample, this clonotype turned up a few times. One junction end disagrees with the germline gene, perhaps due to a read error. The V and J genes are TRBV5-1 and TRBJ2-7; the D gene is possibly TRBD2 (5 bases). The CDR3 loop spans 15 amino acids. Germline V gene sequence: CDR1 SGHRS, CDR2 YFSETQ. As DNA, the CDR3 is TGCGCCAACAGCTTGGGTGGACTCCCGTCCGACGAGCAGTACTTC. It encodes CANSLGGLPSDEQYF.

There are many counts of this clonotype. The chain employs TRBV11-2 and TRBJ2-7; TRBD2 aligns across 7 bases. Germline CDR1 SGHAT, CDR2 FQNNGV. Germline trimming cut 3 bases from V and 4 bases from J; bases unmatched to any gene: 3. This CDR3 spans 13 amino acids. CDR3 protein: CASSFPSGYEQYF. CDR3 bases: TGTGCCAGCAGCTTTCCTAGCGGTTACGAGCAGTACTTC.

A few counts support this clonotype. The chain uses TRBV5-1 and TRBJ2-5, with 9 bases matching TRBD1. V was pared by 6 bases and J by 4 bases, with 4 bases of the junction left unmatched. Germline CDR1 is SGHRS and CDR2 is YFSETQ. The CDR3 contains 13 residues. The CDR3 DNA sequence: TGCGCCAGCACTACAGGGGGCCGAGAGACCCAGTACTTC. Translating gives CASTTGGRETQYF. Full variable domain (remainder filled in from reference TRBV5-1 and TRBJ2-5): KAGVTQTPRYLIKTRGQQVTLSCSPISGHRSVSWYQQTPGQGLQFLFEYFSETQRNKGNFPGRFSGRQFSNSRSEMNVSTLELGDSALYLCASTTGGRETQYFGPGTRLLVL.

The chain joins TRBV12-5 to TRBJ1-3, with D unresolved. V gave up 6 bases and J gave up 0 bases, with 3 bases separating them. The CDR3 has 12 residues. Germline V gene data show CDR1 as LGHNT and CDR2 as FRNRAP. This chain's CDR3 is CASGYSGNTIYF. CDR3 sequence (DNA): TGTGCTAGTGGATACTCTGGAAACACCATATATTTT. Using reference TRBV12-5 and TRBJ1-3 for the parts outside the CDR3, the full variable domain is DARVTQTPRHKVTEMGQEVTMRCQPILGHNTVFWYRQTMMQGLELLAYFRNRAPLDDSGMPKDRFSAEMPDATLATLKIQPSEPRDSAVYFCASGYSGNTIYFGEGSWLTVV.

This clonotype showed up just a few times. The CDR3 protein is CASSEQSSGDNGYTF. Written as DNA, the CDR3 is TGTGCCAGCAGTGAGCAATCCTCAGGGGATAATGGCTACACCTTC. The gene calls are TRBV25-1 and TRBJ1-2, with D possibly TRBD1 on 6 matching bases. CDR3 length: 15 amino acids. Germline V gene lookup returns CDR1 MGHDK and CDR2 SYGVNS. V was pared by 3 bases and J by 6 bases, with 17 bases between.

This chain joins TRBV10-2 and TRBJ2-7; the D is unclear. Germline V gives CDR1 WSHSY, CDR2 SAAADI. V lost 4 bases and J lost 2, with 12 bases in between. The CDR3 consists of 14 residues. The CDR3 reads CASSVAPGPYEQYF. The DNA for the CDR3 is TGCGCCAGCAGTGTGGCCCCCGGCCCCTACGAGCAGTACTTC.

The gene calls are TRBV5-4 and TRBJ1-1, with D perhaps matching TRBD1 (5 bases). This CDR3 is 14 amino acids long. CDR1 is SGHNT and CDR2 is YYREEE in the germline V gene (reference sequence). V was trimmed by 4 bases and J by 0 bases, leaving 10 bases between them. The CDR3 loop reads CASSRGGMNTEAFF. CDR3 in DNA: TGTGCCAGCAGCCGGGGGGGGATGAACACTGAAGCTTTCTTT.

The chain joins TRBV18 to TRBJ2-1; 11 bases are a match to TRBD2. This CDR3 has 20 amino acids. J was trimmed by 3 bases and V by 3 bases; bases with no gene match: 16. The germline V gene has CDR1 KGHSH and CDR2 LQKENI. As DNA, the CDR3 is TGTGCCAGCTCACCCCGCTTTACAAGACTAGCGGGAATTCACTACAATGAGCAGTTCTTC. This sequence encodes CASSPRFTRLAGIHYNEQFF.

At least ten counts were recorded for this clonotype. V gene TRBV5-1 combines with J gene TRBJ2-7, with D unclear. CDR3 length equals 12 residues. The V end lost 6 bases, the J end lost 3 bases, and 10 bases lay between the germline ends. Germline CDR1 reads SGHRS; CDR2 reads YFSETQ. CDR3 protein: CASTDHLYEQYF. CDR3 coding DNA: TGCGCCAGCACTGATCACCTCTACGAGCAGTACTTC.

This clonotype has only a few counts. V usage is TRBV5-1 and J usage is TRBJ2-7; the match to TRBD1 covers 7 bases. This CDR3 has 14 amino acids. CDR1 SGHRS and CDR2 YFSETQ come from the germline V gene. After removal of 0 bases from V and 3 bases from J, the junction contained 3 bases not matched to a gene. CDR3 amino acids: CASSLVGQNYEQYF. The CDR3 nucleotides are TGCGCCAGCAGCTTGGTGGGACAGAACTACGAGCAGTACTTC.

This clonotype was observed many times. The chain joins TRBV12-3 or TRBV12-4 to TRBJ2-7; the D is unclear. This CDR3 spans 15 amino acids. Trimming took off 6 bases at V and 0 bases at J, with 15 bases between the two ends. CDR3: CASSHGRRSSYEQYF. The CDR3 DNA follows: TGTGCCAGCAGCCATGGACGGAGAAGCTCCTACGAGCAGTACTTC.

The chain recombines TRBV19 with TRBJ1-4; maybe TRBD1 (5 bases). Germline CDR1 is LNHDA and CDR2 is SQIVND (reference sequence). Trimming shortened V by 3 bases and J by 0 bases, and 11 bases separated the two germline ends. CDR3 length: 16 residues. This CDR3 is CASSIGATPTNEKLFF. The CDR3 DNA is TGTGCCAGTAGTATCGGGGCAACTCCAACTAATGAAAAACTGTTTTTT.

The CDR3 is CASSDGANGELFF. CDR3 DNA: TGTGCCAGCAGTGATGGGGCTAACGGGGAGCTGTTTTTT. V and J are TRBV2 and TRBJ2-2; weak D call: TRBD1 (5 bases). Trimming removed 3 bases from V and 7 bases from J, with 9 bases in between. Germline assignment: CDR1 SNHLY and CDR2 FYNNEI. The CDR3 runs to 13 residues.

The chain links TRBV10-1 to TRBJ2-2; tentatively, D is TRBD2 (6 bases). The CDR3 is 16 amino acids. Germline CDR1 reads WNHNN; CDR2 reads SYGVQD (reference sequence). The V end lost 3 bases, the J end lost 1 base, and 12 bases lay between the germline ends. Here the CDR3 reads CASSDNSGGNTGELFF. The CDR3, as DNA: TGCGCCAGCAGTGACAATAGCGGAGGGAACACCGGGGAGCTGTTTTTT.

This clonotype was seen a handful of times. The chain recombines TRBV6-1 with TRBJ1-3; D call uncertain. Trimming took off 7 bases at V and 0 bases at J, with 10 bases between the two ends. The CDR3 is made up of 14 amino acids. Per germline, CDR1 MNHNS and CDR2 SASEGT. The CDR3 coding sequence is TGTGCCAGCAAATCCCCAAGCTCTGGAAACACCATATATTTT. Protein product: CASKSPSSGNTIYF.

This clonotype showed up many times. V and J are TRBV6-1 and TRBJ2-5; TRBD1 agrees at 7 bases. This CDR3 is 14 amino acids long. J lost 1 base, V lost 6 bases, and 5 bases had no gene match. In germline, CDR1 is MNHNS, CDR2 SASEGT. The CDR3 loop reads CASRFRQGQETQYF. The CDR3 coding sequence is TGTGCCAGCAGGTTCCGACAGGGCCAAGAGACCCAGTACTTC.

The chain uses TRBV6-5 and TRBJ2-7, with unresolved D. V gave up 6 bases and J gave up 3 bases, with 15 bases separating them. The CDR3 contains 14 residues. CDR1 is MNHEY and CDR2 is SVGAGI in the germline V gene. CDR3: CASSYGSPFYEQYF. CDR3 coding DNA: TGTGCCAGCAGCTACGGGTCTCCTTTCTACGAGCAGTACTTC.

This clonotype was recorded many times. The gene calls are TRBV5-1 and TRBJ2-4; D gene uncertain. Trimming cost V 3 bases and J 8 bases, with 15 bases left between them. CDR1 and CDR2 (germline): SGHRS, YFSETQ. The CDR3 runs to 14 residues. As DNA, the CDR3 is TGCGCCAGCAGCTACGCTCGTGGGGTAGACATTCAGTACTTC. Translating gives CASSYARGVDIQYF.

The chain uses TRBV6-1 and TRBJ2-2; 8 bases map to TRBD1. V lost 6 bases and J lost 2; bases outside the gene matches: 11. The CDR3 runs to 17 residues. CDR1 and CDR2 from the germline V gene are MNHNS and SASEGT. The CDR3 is CASSRIIGQGNTGELFF. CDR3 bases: TGTGCCAGCAGCCGGATAATTGGACAGGGTAACACCGGGGAGCTGTTTTTT.

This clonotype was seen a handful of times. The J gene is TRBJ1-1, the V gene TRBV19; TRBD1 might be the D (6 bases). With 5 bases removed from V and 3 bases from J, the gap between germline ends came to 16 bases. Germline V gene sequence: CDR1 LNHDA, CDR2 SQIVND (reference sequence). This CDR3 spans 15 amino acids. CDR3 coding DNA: TGTGCCAGTAGTTTCCCGACAGGCTCGGACACTGAAGCTTTCTTT. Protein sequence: CASSFPTGSDTEAFF.

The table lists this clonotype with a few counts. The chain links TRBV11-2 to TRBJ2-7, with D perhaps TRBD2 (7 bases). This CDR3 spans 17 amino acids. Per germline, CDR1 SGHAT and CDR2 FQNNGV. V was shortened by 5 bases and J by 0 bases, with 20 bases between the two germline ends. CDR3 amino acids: CASSPRGGALSSYEQYF. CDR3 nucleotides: TGTGCCAGCAGCCCTAGGGGGGGTGCGTTAAGCTCCTACGAGCAGTACTTC.